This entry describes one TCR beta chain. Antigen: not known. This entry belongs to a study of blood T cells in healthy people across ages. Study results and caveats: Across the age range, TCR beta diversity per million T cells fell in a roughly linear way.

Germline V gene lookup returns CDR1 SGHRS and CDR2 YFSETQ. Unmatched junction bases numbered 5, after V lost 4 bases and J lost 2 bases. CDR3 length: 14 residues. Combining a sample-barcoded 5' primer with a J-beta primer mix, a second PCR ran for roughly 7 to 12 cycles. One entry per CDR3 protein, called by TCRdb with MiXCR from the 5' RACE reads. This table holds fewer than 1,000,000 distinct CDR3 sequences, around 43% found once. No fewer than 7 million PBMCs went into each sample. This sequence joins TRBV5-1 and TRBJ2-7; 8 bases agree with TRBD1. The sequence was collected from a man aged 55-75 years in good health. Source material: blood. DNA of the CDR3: TGCGCCAGCAGCGGGGGGACAGGAGCCTACGAGCAGTACTTC. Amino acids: CASSGGTGAYEQYF.